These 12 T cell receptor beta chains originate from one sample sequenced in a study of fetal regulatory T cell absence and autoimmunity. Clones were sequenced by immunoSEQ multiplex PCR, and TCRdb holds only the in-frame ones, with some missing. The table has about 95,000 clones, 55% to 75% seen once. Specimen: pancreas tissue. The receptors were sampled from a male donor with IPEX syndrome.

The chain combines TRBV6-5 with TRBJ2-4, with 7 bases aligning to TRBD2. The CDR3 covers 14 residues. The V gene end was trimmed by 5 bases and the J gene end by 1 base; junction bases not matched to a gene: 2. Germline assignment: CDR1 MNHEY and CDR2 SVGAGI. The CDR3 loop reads CASSRGEAKNIQYF. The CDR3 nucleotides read TGTGCCAGCAGTCGGGGGGAGGCCAAAAACATTCAGTACTTC.

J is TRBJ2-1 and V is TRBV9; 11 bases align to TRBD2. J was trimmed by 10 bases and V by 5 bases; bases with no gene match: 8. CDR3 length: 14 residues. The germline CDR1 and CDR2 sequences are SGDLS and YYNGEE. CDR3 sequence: CASSQTSGAIEQFF. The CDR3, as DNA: TGTGCCAGCAGTCAGACTAGCGGGGCGATAGAGCAGTTCTTC.

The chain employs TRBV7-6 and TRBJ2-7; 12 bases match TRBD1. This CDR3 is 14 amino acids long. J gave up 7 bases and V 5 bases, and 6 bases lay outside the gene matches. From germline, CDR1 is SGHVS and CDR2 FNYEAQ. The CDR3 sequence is CASSRGTGGEEQYF. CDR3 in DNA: TGTGCCAGCAGCCGCGGGACAGGGGGCGAAGAGCAGTACTTC. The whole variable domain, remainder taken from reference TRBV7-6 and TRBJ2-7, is GAGVSQSPRYKVTKRGQDVALRCDPISGHVSLYWYRQALGQGPEFLTYFNYEAQQDKSGLPNDRFSAERPEGSISTLTIQRTEQRDSAMYRCASSRGTGGEEQYFGPGTRLTVT.

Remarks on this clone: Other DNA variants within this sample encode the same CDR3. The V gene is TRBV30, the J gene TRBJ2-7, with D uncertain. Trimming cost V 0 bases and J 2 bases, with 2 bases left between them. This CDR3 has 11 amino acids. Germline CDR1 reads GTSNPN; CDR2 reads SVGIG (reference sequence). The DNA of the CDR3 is TGTGCCTGGAGTGTCACCTACGAGCAGTACTTC. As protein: CAWSVTYEQYF. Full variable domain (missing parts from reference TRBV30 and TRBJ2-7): SQTIHQWPATLVQPVGSPLSLECTVEGTSNPNLYWYRQAAGRGLQLLFYSVGIGQISSEVPQNLSASRPQDRQFILSSKKLLLSDSGFYLCAWSVTYEQYFGPGTRLTVT.

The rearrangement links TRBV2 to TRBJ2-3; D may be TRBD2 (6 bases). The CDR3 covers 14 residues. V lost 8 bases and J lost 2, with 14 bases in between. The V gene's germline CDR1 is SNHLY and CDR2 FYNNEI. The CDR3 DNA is TGTGCCAGCCACGGGGGTAACAACACAGATACGCAGTATTTT. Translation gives CASHGGNNTDTQYF. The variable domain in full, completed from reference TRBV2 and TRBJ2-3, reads EPEVTQTPSHQVTQMGQEVILRCVPISNHLYFYWYRQILGQKVEFLVSFYNNEISEKSEIFDDQFSVERPDGSNFTLKIRSTKLEDSAMYFCASHGGNNTDTQYFGPGTRLTVL.

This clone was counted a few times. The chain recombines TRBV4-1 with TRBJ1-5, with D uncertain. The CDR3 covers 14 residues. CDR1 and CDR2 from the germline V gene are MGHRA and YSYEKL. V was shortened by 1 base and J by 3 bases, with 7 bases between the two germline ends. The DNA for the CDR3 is TGCGCCAGCAGCCAAGGTTCAGCCAATCAGCCCCAGCATTTT. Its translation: CASSQGSANQPQHF.

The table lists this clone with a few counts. The CDR3 DNA follows: TGTGCCAGCAGCTTGGAACAGGGGGCGGTGGATGAAGCTTTCTTT. It is translated as CASSLEQGAVDEAFF. This sequence joins TRBV5-4 and TRBJ1-1, with 9 bases identical to TRBD1. The germline gives CDR1 SGHNT, CDR2 YYREEE (reference sequence). The CDR3 runs 15 residues. The trim removed 0 bases at V and 7 bases at J, leaving 7 bases unmatched.

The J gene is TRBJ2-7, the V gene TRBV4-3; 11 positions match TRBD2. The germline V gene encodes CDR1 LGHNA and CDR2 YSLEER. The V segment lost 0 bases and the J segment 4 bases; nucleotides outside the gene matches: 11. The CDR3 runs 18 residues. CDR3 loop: CASSQDRRLAGIGYEQYF. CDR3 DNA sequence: TGCGCCAGCAGCCAAGATCGGAGACTAGCGGGGATTGGGTACGAGCAGTACTTC.

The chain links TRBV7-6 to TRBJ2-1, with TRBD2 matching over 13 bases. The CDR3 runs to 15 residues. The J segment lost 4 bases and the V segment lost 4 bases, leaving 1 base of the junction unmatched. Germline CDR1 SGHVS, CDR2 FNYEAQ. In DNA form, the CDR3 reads TGTGCCAGCAGCTGGACTAGCGGGAGTTACAATGAGCAGTTCTTC. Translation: CASSWTSGSYNEQFF.

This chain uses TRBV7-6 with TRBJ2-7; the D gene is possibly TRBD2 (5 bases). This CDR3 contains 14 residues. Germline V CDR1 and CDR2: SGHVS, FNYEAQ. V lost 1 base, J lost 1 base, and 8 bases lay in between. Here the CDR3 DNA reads TGTGCCAGCAGCTTAGTCGGGATTTCCTACGAGCAGTACTTC. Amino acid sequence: CASSLVGISYEQYF.

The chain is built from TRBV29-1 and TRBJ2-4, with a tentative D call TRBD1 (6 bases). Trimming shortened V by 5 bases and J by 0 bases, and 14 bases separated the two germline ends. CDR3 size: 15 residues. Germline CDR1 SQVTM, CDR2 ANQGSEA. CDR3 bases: TGCAGCGTTTCAGGGGCACGGCTAGCCAAAAACATTCAGTACTTC. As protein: CSVSGARLAKNIQYF.

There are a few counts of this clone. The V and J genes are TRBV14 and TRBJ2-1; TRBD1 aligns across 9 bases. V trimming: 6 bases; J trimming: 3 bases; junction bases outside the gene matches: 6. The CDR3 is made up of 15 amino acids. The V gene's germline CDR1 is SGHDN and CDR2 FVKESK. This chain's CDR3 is CASRPRQGDYNEQFF. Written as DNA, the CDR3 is TGTGCCAGCAGACCTAGACAGGGGGACTACAATGAGCAGTTCTTC.